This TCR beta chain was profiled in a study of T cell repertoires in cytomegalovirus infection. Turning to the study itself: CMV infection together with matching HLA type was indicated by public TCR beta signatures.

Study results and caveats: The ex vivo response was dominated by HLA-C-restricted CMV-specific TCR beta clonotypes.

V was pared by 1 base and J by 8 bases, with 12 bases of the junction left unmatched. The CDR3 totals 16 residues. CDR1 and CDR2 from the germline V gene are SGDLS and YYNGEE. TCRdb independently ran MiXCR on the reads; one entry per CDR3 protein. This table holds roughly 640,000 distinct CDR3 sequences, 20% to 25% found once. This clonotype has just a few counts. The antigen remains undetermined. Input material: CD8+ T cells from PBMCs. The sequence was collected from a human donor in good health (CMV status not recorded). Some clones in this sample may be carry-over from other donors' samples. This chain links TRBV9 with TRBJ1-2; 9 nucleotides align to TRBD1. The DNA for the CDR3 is TGTGCCAGCAGCGTATCCCCTCAGGACAGGGGAGGCGGCTACACCTTC. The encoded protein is CASSVSPQDRGGGYTF.